This T cell receptor (beta chain) was sequenced for a study of Ad26.COV2.S vaccination and SARS-CoV-2 variants. Turning to the study itself: Donor got 5x10^10 or 1x10^11 viral particles of Ad26.COV2.S. Findings and limits, study-wide: Spike-specific TCR breadth was greater in vaccine than placebo recipients.

Sequenced by immunoSEQ multiplex PCR; TCRdb stores in-frame clones only, minus some. The data hold 250,000 or so clones, with approximately 90% observed a single time. Treatment indicated: some 19 received Ad26.COV2.S at low or high dose, single or two shots; 5 received placebo; per-sample allocation not given. Samples came from day 63 after the first vaccine or placebo injection. CDR3 length: 18 residues. Germline V lookup: CDR1 SGHVS, CDR2 FQNEAQ. V dropped 1 base and J dropped 3 bases, with 18 bases sitting between them. Points on this clone: Its matching antigen is unknown.

This receptor was taken from a person aged 18-60 years who received the Ad26.COV2.S COVID-19 vaccine or a placebo. The sample was peripheral blood, taken in a trial of Ad26.COV2.S vaccine versus placebo. The J gene is TRBJ2-2, the V gene TRBV7-8, with D perhaps being TRBD1 or TRBD2 (5 bases each). The CDR3 loop reads CASSLGPEGDLHTGELFF. In DNA form, the CDR3 reads TGTGCCAGCAGCTTAGGGCCGGAAGGGGACCTTCACACCGGGGAGCTGTTTTTT. Based on the CDR3 plus reference TRBV7-8 and TRBJ2-2, the full variable domain is GAGVSQSPRYKVAKRGQDVALRCDPISGHVSLFWYQQALGQGPEFLTYFQNEAQLDKSGLPSDRFFAERPEGSVSTLKIQRTQQEDSAVYLCASSLGPEGDLHTGELFFGEGSRLTVL.